This TCR beta chain was recorded in a study of cytomegalovirus exposure and HLA in healthy donors. Across the whole study: Unique TCRs from HLA-typed donors, some 85 million of them, were held in an early data release. Whole-study results and caveats: With high specificity and sensitivity, the classifier reportedly diagnosed cytomegalovirus status. The likely explanation for a cluster of highly shared sequence variants was sequencing artifact.

The V gene end was trimmed by 4 bases and the J gene end by 7 bases; junction bases not matched to a gene: 7. The germline V gene has CDR1 MDHEN and CDR2 SYDVKM. The CDR3 sequence is 14 residues long. The PCR employed 60 Vbeta primers together with 13 Jbeta primers. Generated by immunoSEQ multiplex PCR, the TCRdb table keeps only in-frame clones and is missing some. The top ten clones hold 1.4% to 1.5% of a sample with around 180,000 clones, 77% of them seen once. Of note for this clone: Its antigen is currently unknown.

The genes are TRBV28 and TRBJ1-2; 9 bases agree with TRBD1. Sequenced sample: PBMCs. This TCR was sampled from a woman in her twenties or thirties in good health and CMV-seropositive. Here the CDR3 DNA reads TGTGCCAGCAGTTGGACAGGGGAGAGCGGTGGCTACACCTTC. Protein: CASSWTGESGGYTF.